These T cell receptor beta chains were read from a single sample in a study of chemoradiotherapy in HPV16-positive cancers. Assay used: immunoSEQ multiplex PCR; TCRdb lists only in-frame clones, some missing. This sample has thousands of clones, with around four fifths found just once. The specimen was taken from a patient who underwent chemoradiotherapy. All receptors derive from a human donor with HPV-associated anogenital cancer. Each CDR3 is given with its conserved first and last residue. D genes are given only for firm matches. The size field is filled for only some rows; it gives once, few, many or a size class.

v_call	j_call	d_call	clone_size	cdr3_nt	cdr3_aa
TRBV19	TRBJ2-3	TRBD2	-	TGTGCCAGTAGTATAGTTGGCCGGGGGGGGACAGATACGCAGTATTTT	CASSIVGRGGTDTQYF
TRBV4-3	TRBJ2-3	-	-	TGCGCCAGCAGCCAAACCCCCGGAGATACGCAGTATTTT	CASSQTPGDTQYF
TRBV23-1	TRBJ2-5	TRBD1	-	TGCGCCAGCGTCCCGCGGCAGGCGGACAGGATACAAGAGACCCAGTACTTC	CASVPRQADRIQETQYF
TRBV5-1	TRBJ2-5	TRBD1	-	TGCGCCAGCAGCTTGGGGGACAGGTTCCAAGAGACCCAGTACTTC	CASSLGDRFQETQYF
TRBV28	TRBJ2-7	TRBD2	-	TGTGCCAGCAGTTTATTATCGCTAGCGGGAACCACCTACGAGCAGTACTTC	CASSLLSLAGTTYEQYF
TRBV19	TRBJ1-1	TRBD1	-	TGTGCCAGTAGGGAGGGGGCGAACACTGAAGCTTTCTTT	CASREGANTEAFF
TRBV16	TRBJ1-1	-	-	TGTGCCAGCAGCCCCGGGACAAAAGAAGCTTTCTTT	CASSPGTKEAFF
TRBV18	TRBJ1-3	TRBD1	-	TGTGCCAGCTCACCTGGACAGGGGGGCGGAAACACCATATATTTT	CASSPGQGGGNTIYF
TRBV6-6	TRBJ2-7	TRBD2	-	TGTGCCAGCAGAAGTACCCTAGCGGGAGATCTCGAGCAGTACTTC	CASRSTLAGDLEQYF
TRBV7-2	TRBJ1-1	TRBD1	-	TGTGCCAGCAGGATATCAGGGGGTAACACTGAAGCTTTCTTT	CASRISGGNTEAFF
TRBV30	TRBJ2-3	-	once	TGTGCCTGGAGTGTAATCAGGGATACGCAGTATTTT	CAWSVIRDTQYF
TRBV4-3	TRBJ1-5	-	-	TGCGCCAGCAGCCAGGTGGATAGCAATCAGCCCCAGCATTTT	CASSQVDSNQPQHF
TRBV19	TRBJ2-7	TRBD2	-	TGTGCCAGTAGTAGACTAGCGGGAGGAAACTACGAGCAGTACTTC	CASSRLAGGNYEQYF
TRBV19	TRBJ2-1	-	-	TGTGCCAGTACTCCGGGAGTAGGCTCCTACAATGAGCAGTTCTTC	CASTPGVGSYNEQFF
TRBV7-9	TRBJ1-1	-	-	TGTGCCAGCAGCCTCCCAGGGCGGATGAACACTGAAGCTTTCTTT	CASSLPGRMNTEAFF
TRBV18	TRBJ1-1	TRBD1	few	TGTGCCAGCTCACCACCGGGACAGGGAATTGAAGCTTTCTTT	CASSPPGQGIEAFF
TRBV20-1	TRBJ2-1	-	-	TGCAGTGCTGGTATCGACAATGAGCAGTTCTTC	CSAGIDNEQFF
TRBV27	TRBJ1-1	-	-	TGTGCCAGCAGACGCTATAGGGACACTGAAGCTTTCTTT	CASRRYRDTEAFF
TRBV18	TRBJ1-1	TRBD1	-	TGTGCCAGCTCACCGAGACAGGGCTCTCCCCAGAACACTGAAGCTTTCTTT	CASSPRQGSPQNTEAFF
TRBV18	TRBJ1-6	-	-	TGTGCCAGCTCACCCTCCTATAATTCACCCCTCCACTTT	CASSPSYNSPLHF
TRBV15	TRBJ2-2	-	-	TGTGCCACCAGGGGAGTCCCGGTTACGAACACCGGGGAGCTGTTTTTT	CATRGVPVTNTGELFF